The clone carrying this T cell receptor (beta chain) has a count of ten or more. For each extraction, RNA and DNA were obtained together from approximately 20-30 mg of unsorted bulk tissue. TCR beta cDNA was reverse-transcribed from 450 to 500 ng of total RNA. The reaction used a constant-region primer and ProtoScript II reverse transcriptase. Investigators got TCR beta libraries out of three nested multiplex PCR rounds, done with slightly modified ARM-PCR. The first two PCR rounds used TRBV1-TRBV30 forward primers with a C-beta reverse primer, around 10 cycles each. Via MiXCR, TCRdb re-called the multiplex PCR reads, giving one row per CDR3 protein. The sample has around 120,000 distinct CDR3 sequences; around 62% are singletons. The sample originates from a study of tumor-infiltrating lymphocytes in primary liver carcinoma. Trimming cost V 0 bases and J 7 bases, with 10 bases left between them. CDR1 and CDR2 (germline): SEHNR, FQNEAQ (reference sequence). This CDR3 has 14 residues.

The receptor comes from a woman between 55 and 75 years old with primary liver carcinoma and hepatitis B virus infection. Sequencing was performed on liver tumor tissue from sampling region 1. Subset reported: tumor region T1, superior pole. The chain has TRBV7-9 and TRBJ2-1; D remains unclear. CDR3 region: CASSLAGIVNEQFF. The CDR3 DNA reads as TGTGCCAGCAGCTTAGCGGGAATCGTAAATGAGCAGTTCTTC.